This TCR beta chain was obtained from a study of spatial heterogeneity in lung cancer. The V end was cut by 6 bases, the J end by 3 bases, with 8 bases between. The CDR3 length is 12 residues. From germline, CDR1 is ENHRY and CDR2 SYGVKD. Regarding time point: sample taken at primary tumor resection. The study sequenced unsorted whole RNA from tumor, nontumor lung or frozen PBMC. This clonotype was observed a few times. TCRdb redid the calling of the 5' RACE reads with MiXCR, one entry per CDR3 protein. The table records 90,000 or so distinct CDR3 sequences, about 9.4% of them present only once. The rearrangement links TRBV10-3 to TRBJ1-1; D remains unclear. This receptor was obtained from a male donor with early-stage non-small cell lung cancer. The material sequenced was PBMCs, taken at surgery. In DNA form, the CDR3 reads TGTGCCATCAGCGGAGGCGACACTGAAGCTTTCTTT. Protein sequence: CAISGGDTEAFF.